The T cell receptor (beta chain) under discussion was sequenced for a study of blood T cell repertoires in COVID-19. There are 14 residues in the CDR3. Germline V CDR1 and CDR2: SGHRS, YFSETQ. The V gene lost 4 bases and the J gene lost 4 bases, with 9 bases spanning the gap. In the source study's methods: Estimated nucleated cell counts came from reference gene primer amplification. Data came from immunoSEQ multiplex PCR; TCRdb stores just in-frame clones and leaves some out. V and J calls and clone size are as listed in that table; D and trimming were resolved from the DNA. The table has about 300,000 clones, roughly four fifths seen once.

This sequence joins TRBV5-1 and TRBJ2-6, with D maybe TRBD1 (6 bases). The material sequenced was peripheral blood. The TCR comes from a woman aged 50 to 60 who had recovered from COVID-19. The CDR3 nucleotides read TGCGCCAGCAGCCAAGGGACAGGGGCCAACGTCCTGACTTTC. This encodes CASSQGTGANVLTF.